These 27 T cell receptor beta chains were sequenced from one sample in a study of identical twins. TCRdb reprocessed the 5' RACE reads via MiXCR and lists one record per CDR3 protein. The sample yields some 900,000 distinct CDR3 sequences, roughly an eighth seen once. The sample was also reused in another study, on yellow fever vaccine responses in identical twins.

The sequencing input was PBMCs. These receptors all come from a woman between 18 and 29 years old in good health.

V usage is TRBV4-1 and J usage is TRBJ1-6, with TRBD1 matching 10 bases. The CDR3 is made up of 16 amino acids. V shed 1 base and J 8 bases; nucleotides not matched to a gene: 5. CDR1 is MGHRA and CDR2 is YSYEKL in the germline V gene. The CDR3 reads CASSQVPGQGHSPLHF. The CDR3, as DNA: TGCGCCAGCAGCCAAGTACCGGGACAGGGGCATTCACCCCTCCACTTT.

This clonotype came up a few times. The J gene is TRBJ1-2, the V gene TRBV28, with D perhaps TRBD1 (5 bases). This CDR3 contains 10 residues. V was pared by 10 bases and J by 8 bases, with 11 bases between. Germline V gene sequence: CDR1 MDHEN, CDR2 SYDVKM. This chain's CDR3 is CATHRGGYTF. Written as DNA, the CDR3 is TGTGCCACCCACCGGGGGGGCTACACCTTC.

J is TRBJ2-2 and V is TRBV24-1; D remains unclear. In germline, CDR1 is KGHDR, CDR2 SFDVKD. V lost 0 bases and J 6 bases, leaving 7 bases between the germline ends. The CDR3 has 14 amino acids. The CDR3 DNA reads as TGTGCCACCAGTGATTTGGTACCAGCCGGGGAGCTGTTTTTT. Protein sequence: CATSDLVPAGELFF.

CDR3 sequence: CSASGASSGMGTGELFF. As DNA, the CDR3 is TGCAGTGCTAGCGGGGCGTCTAGCGGGATGGGCACCGGGGAGCTGTTTTTT. This sequence joins TRBV20-1 and TRBJ2-2; 9 bases agree with TRBD2. The CDR3 loop spans 17 amino acids. V was pared by 3 bases and J by 4 bases, with 12 bases of the junction left unmatched. Germline CDR1 is DFQATT and CDR2 is SNEGSKA (reference sequence).

The chain couples TRBV5-1 to TRBJ1-1; 7 bases match TRBD1. Trimming cost V 0 bases and J 7 bases; bases outside gene matches: 9. The germline V gene has CDR1 SGHRS and CDR2 YFSETQ. The CDR3 runs to 15 residues. The CDR3 is CASSLDRGPDGEAFF. The CDR3 nucleotides are TGCGCCAGCAGCTTGGACAGGGGTCCTGATGGTGAAGCTTTCTTT.

This clonotype was seen a handful of times. The CDR3 bases are TGTGCCAGCAAAAGGTTGGACAGGGGCCTGAACACTGAAGCTTTCTTT. Amino acids: CASKRLDRGLNTEAFF. This chain links TRBV9 with TRBJ1-1; 9 bases map to TRBD1. The length of the CDR3 is 16 residues. V shed 6 bases, J shed 0 bases, and the junction held 9 bases outside the gene matches. Germline lookup yields CDR1 SGDLS and CDR2 YYNGEE. Filled out from reference TRBV9 and TRBJ1-1, the complete variable domain reads DSGVTQTPKHLITATGQRVTLRCSPRSGDLSVYWYQQSLDQGLQFLIQYYNGEERAKGNILERFSAQQFPDLHSELNLSSLELGDSALYFCASKRLDRGLNTEAFFGQGTRLTVV.

A few counts support this clonotype. The chain couples TRBV29-1 to TRBJ2-2, with D perhaps TRBD1 (5 bases). This CDR3 is built from 13 residues. Deletions cut 4 bases from V and 8 bases from J, with 14 bases between. The germline CDR1 and CDR2 sequences are SQVTM and ANQGSEA. CDR3 loop: CSVGAPNRGELFF. CDR3 bases: TGCAGCGTTGGAGCCCCTAACAGGGGGGAGCTGTTTTTT.

This clonotype was counted a few times. The gene calls are TRBV29-1 and TRBJ2-5, with TRBD2 identical over 7 bases. V dropped 6 bases and J dropped 4; count of bases not matched to a gene: 11. This CDR3 has 14 residues. Per the germline V gene, CDR1 is SQVTM and CDR2 is ANQGSEA. DNA of the CDR3: TGCAGCGTCCCTGGATATGTAGCGGGAGAGACCCAGTACTTC. Translating it yields CSVPGYVAGETQYF.

This clonotype was detected only a few times. The J gene is TRBJ2-2, the V gene TRBV5-1; possibly TRBD2 for D (5 bases). The CDR3 totals 16 residues. Germline V gene sequence: CDR1 SGHRS, CDR2 YFSETQ. Trimming took off 4 bases at V and 4 bases at J, with 17 bases between the two ends. The CDR3 loop reads CASSIRWGVGTGELFF. CDR3 DNA sequence: TGCGCCAGCAGCATCCGTTGGGGAGTGGGCACCGGGGAGCTGTTTTTT.

The rearrangement uses TRBV24-1 and TRBJ2-7; possibly TRBD1 for D (5 bases). This CDR3 has 16 residues. The germline V gene encodes CDR1 KGHDR and CDR2 SFDVKD. The CDR3 DNA is TGTGCCACCAGTGATCATGACAGACCCCCCTCCTACGAGCAGTTCGTC. Residues: CATSDHDRPPSYEQFV.

This clonotype was observed at least ten times. J is TRBJ1-2 and V is TRBV7-9, with TRBD1 as a possible D gene (5 bases). Trimming removed 2 bases at V and 3 bases at J, with 10 bases between. The germline V gene has CDR1 SEHNR and CDR2 FQNEAQ (reference sequence). The CDR3 runs to 14 residues. The CDR3 protein is CASSLSGTDYGYTF. The CDR3 coding sequence is TGTGCCAGCAGCTTAAGTGGGACGGACTATGGCTACACCTTC. The variable domain in full, completed from reference TRBV7-9 and TRBJ1-2, reads DTGVSQNPRHKITKRGQNVTFRCDPISEHNRLYWYRQTLGQGPEFLTYFQNEAQLEKSRLLSDRFSAERPKGSFSTLEIQRTEQGDSAMYLCASSLSGTDYGYTFGSGTRLTVV.

The rearrangement links TRBV12-3 or TRBV12-4 to TRBJ2-5, with D perhaps assigned TRBD1 or TRBD2 (5 bases each). Trimming removed 2 bases at V and 5 bases at J, with 33 bases between. This CDR3 spans 21 amino acids. The CDR3 nucleotides are TGTGCCAGCAGTTTATTTCATCGGGGCTTGAAACAAGGCCTTAATATGGAGACCCAGTACTTC. Protein sequence: CASSLFHRGLKQGLNMETQYF.

In this sample, this clonotype turned up a few times. The chain recombines TRBV2 with TRBJ2-1; 11 nucleotides line up with TRBD2. The V and J ends lost 6 bases and 4 bases, in that order; junction bases with no gene match: 5. Germline V lookup: CDR1 SNHLY, CDR2 FYNNEI. This CDR3 spans 15 amino acids. The CDR3 spells CASRMGTSGYNEQFF. Written as DNA, the CDR3 is TGTGCCAGCAGGATGGGGACTAGCGGATACAATGAGCAGTTCTTC.

The chain joins TRBV7-9 to TRBJ1-4; D unresolved. The germline V gene encodes CDR1 SEHNR and CDR2 FQNEAQ (reference sequence). Between the trimmed V and J ends, which lost 1 base and 3 bases, there was a span of 9 bases. There are 15 residues in the CDR3. As DNA, the CDR3 is TGTGCCAGCAGCTTAGATCTGGGTGCTAATGAAAAACTGTTTTTT. Encoded protein: CASSLDLGANEKLFF. The full variable domain, with the rest looked up from reference TRBV7-9 and TRBJ1-4, is DTGVSQNPRHKITKRGQNVTFRCDPISEHNRLYWYRQTLGQGPEFLTYFQNEAQLEKSRLLSDRFSAERPKGSFSTLEIQRTEQGDSAMYLCASSLDLGANEKLFFGSGTQLSVL.

There are a few counts of this clonotype. The rearrangement joins TRBV7-9 to TRBJ2-7; D is possibly TRBD2 (5 bases). The germline V gene encodes CDR1 SEHNR and CDR2 FQNEAQ (reference sequence). There are 14 residues in the CDR3. Trimming left V 5 bases short and J 3 bases short, with 14 bases between. CDR3 sequence: CASSPPGWVYEQYF. DNA for the CDR3: TGTGCCAGCAGCCCACCGGGGTGGGTCTACGAGCAGTACTTC.

There are a few counts of this clonotype. The chain has TRBV14 and TRBJ1-1; 8 bases match TRBD1. This CDR3 is built from 17 residues. V dropped 1 base and J dropped 0; count of bases not matched to a gene: 7. The germline CDR1 and CDR2 sequences are SGHDN and FVKESK. The CDR3 is CASSQGVRDRLNTEAFF. The CDR3, as DNA: TGTGCCAGCAGCCAAGGGGTGAGGGACAGGCTGAACACTGAAGCTTTCTTT. The full variable domain, rest sourced from reference TRBV14 and TRBJ1-1, is EAGVTQFPSHSVIEKGQTVTLRCDPISGHDNLYWYRRVMGKEIKFLLHFVKESKQDESGMPNNRFLAERTGGTYSTLKVQPAELEDSGVYFCASSQGVRDRLNTEAFFGQGTRLTVV.

The sample holds a few counts of this clonotype. V and J are TRBV6-5 and TRBJ1-4, with 7 bases aligning to TRBD1. CDR1 is MNHEY, CDR2 SVGAGI, per germline. The J segment lost 1 base and the V segment lost 8 bases, leaving 4 bases of the junction unmatched. This CDR3 spans 14 amino acids. CDR3 protein: CASGYRGTNEKLFF. The CDR3, as DNA: TGTGCCAGCGGCTACAGGGGAACTAATGAAAAACTGTTTTTT.

This clonotype was recorded a few times. This chain uses TRBV4-2 with TRBJ2-4, with TRBD2 matching 10 bases. The junction had 5 bases not matched to a gene; V was cut back by 1 base and J by 8 bases. CDR3 length equals 15 residues. Germline V gene sequence: CDR1 LGHNA, CDR2 YNFKEQ. The DNA for the CDR3 is TGTGCCAGCAGCCAAGGAGTCGGACTAGCGGACATTCAGTACTTC. Translation gives CASSQGVGLADIQYF.

DNA of the CDR3: TGTGCCAGCAGTAGACAGGGGGCCTCCTACAATGAGCAGTTCTTC. It yields the protein CASSRQGASYNEQFF. The rearrangement uses TRBV2 and TRBJ2-1, with 10 bases identical to TRBD1. The CDR3 sequence is 15 residues long. The germline V gene has CDR1 SNHLY and CDR2 FYNNEI. J was trimmed by 0 bases and V by 5 bases; bases with no gene match: 1. Drawing the rest from reference TRBV2 and TRBJ2-1, the complete variable domain is EPEVTQTPSHQVTQMGQEVILRCVPISNHLYFYWYRQILGQKVEFLVSFYNNEISEKSEIFDDQFSVERPDGSNFTLKIRSTKLEDSAMYFCASSRQGASYNEQFFGPGTRLTVL.

The chain links TRBV12-3 or TRBV12-4 to TRBJ1-1, with no clear D. This CDR3 region has 13 residues. Trimming took 4 bases from V and 6 from J, leaving 12 bases between them. The CDR3 is CASSSWGESEAFF. CDR3 sequence (DNA): TGTGCCAGCAGTTCCTGGGGAGAATCTGAAGCTTTCTTT.

The chain has TRBV7-3 and TRBJ2-7, with D perhaps given as TRBD1 or TRBD2 (6 bases each). This CDR3 has 15 amino acids. Germline CDR1 and CDR2: SGHTA and FQGTGA. The V end lost 2 bases, the J end lost 1 base, and 12 bases lay between the germline ends. The CDR3 loop is CASSLAGQGSYEQYF. DNA for the CDR3: TGTGCCAGCAGCTTAGCGGGACAAGGTTCCTACGAGCAGTACTTC.

This chain joins TRBV29-1 and TRBJ2-1; 7 nucleotides match TRBD1. This CDR3 comprises 14 residues. J was trimmed by 6 bases and V by 0 bases; bases with no gene match: 5. Germline CDR1 and CDR2: SQVTM and ANQGSEA. The chain's CDR3 is CSVEDPKGANEQFF. CDR3 coding DNA: TGCAGCGTTGAAGATCCAAAGGGGGCCAATGAGCAGTTCTTC.

The chain combines TRBV28 with TRBJ2-1; 12 bases agree with TRBD2. Trimming cost V 6 bases and J 1 base; bases outside gene matches: 13. CDR1 and CDR2 from the germline V gene are MDHEN and SYDVKM. The CDR3 runs to 19 residues. The CDR3 DNA reads TGTGCCAGCAGACTATGGCCCGGGACTAGCGGGTTATCCTACAATGAGCAGTTCTTC. Translated, it gives CASRLWPGTSGLSYNEQFF.

This clonotype was seen a handful of times. This sequence joins TRBV27 and TRBJ2-5; D assignment may be TRBD1 or TRBD2 (5 bases each). V was trimmed by 4 bases and J by 3 bases, leaving 18 bases between them. The CDR3 length is 16 residues. The V gene's germline CDR1 is MNHEY and CDR2 SMNVEV (reference sequence). CDR3 residues: CASSSSGWRIEETQYF. CDR3 sequence (DNA): TGTGCCAGCAGTTCATCAGGGTGGAGGATCGAAGAGACCCAGTACTTC.

The chain recombines TRBV29-1 with TRBJ2-3, with D tentatively TRBD1 or TRBD2 (5 bases each). The CDR3 extends over 15 amino acids. The germline V gene has CDR1 SQVTM and CDR2 ANQGSEA. V was clipped by 1 base and J by 8 bases, with 19 bases between them. DNA for the CDR3: TGCAGCGTTGAAGTCACAGGTTTGTTTGGGACTACGCAGTATTTT. This encodes CSVEVTGLFGTTQYF.

This clonotype was seen more than once but under ten times. In DNA, the CDR3 is TGTTTTGTCGGGGGACAAGAGACCCAGTACTTC. It specifies CFVGGQETQYF. The chain recombines TRBV7-9 with TRBJ2-5, with a tentative D call TRBD2 (6 bases). The CDR3 loop spans 11 amino acids. Looked up from germline, CDR1 is SEHNR and CDR2 is FQNEAQ (reference sequence). Combining the CDR3 with reference TRBV7-9 and TRBJ2-5 gives the whole variable domain DTGVSQNPRHKITKRGQNVTFRCDPISEHNRLYWYRQTLGQGPEFLTYFQNEAQLEKSRLLSDRFSAERPKGSFSTLEIQRTEQGDSAMYLCFVGGQETQYFGPGTRLLVL.

This clonotype was detected many times. The rearrangement uses TRBV28 and TRBJ2-7; D ambiguous. Trimming removed 6 bases at V and 4 bases at J, with 16 bases between. In germline, CDR1 is MDHEN, CDR2 SYDVKM. The CDR3 consists of 14 residues. CDR3: CASSPDKVGYEQYF. Here the CDR3 DNA reads TGTGCCAGCAGCCCAGATAAGGTCGGGTACGAGCAGTACTTC.